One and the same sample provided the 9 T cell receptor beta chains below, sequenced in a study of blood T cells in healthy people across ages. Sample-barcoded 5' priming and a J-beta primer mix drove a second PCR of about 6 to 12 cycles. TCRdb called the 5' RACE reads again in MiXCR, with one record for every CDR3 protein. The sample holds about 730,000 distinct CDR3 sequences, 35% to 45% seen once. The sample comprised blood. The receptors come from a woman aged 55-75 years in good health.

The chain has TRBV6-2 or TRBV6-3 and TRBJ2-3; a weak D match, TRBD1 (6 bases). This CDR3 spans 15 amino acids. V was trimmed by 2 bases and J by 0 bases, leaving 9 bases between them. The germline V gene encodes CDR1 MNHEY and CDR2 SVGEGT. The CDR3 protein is CASSYDQGSTDTQYF. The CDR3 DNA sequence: TGTGCCAGCAGTTACGATCAGGGGAGCACAGATACGCAGTATTTT.

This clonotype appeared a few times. CDR3 coding DNA: TGTGCCAGCAGCTTACGCCGGGGACTGAACACTGAAGCTTTCTTT. This translates into CASSLRRGLNTEAFF. This chain joins TRBV7-9 and TRBJ1-1, with D possibly matching TRBD1 (5 bases). CDR3 length: 15 amino acids. Trimming left V 2 bases short and J 0 bases short, with 10 bases between. The germline CDR1 and CDR2 sequences are SEHNR and FQNEAQ (reference sequence).

DNA of the CDR3: TGCAGCGTTGACTCGGGGGGGAACACCATATATTTT. Residues: CSVDSGGNTIYF. This chain uses TRBV29-1 with TRBJ1-3, with D perhaps matching TRBD1 (5 bases). V lost 3 bases and J 7 bases, leaving 10 bases between the germline ends. The CDR3 extends over 12 amino acids. Germline V lookup: CDR1 SQVTM, CDR2 ANQGSEA.

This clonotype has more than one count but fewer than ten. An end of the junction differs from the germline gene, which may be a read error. The CDR3 reads CAGSVLDNEQFF. The CDR3 nucleotides read TGTGCCGGCAGCGTCTTGGACAATGAGCAGTTCTTC. J is TRBJ2-1 and V is TRBV9; D unresolved. Germline V CDR1 and CDR2: SGDLS, YYNGEE. This CDR3 has 12 residues.

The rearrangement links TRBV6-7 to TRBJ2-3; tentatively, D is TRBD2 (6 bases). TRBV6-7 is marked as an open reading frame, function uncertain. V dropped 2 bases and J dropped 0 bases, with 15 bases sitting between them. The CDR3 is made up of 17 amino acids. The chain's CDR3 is CASSYRRSRGSTDTQYF. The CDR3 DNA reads TGTGCCAGCAGTTACCGCCGGAGTCGGGGGAGCACAGATACGCAGTATTTT.

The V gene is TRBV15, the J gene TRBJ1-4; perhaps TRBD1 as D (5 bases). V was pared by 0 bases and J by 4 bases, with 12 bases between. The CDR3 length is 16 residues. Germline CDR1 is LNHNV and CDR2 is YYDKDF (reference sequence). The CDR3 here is CATSRDSGQLNEKLFF. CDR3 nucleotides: TGTGCCACCAGCAGAGATTCAGGGCAGCTTAATGAAAAACTGTTTTTT. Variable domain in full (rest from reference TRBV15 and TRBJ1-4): DAMVIQNPRYQVTQFGKPVTLSCSQTLNHNVMYWYQQKSSQAPKLLFHYYDKDFNNEADTPDNFQSRRPNTSFCFLDIRSPGLGDTAMYLCATSRDSGQLNEKLFFGSGTQLSVL.

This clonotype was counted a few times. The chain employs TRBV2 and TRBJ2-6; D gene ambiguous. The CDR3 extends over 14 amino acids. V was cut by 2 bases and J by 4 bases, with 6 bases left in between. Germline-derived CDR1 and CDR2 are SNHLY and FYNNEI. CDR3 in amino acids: CASSELRGANVLTF. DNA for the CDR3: TGTGCCAGCAGTGAACTACGGGGGGCCAACGTCCTGACTTTC.

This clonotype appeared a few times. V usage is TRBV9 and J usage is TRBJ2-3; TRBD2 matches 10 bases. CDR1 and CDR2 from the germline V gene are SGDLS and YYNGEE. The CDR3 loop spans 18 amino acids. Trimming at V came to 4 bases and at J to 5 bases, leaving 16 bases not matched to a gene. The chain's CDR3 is CASSPLSGGPSGRDTQYF. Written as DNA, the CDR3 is TGTGCCAGCAGCCCGCTCTCTGGGGGGCCTAGCGGGAGAGATACGCAGTATTTT.

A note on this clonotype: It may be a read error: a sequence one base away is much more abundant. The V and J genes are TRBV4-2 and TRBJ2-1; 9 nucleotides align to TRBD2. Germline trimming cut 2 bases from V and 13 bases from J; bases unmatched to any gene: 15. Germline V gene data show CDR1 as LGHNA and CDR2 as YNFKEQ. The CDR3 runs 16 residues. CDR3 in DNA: TGTGCCAGCAGCCAAATAGCGGGGGCCGTAGAAGAGACCCAGTTCTTC. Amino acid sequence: CASSQIAGAVEETQFF.